Listed below are T cell receptor beta chains from one sample, sequenced in a study of T cell repertoires in cytomegalovirus infection. MiXCR was run by TCRdb on the reads, yielding one entry per CDR3 protein. This sample has about 900,000 distinct CDR3 sequences, with roughly 30% found just once. These receptors' antigens are unknown. The sequenced sample was cultured CD8+ T cells from PBMCs, obtained from culture after CMV antigen stimulation. The receptor set was obtained from a human donor in good health (CMV status not recorded). Some clones in this sample may be carry-over from other donors' samples. CDR3s include the opening cysteine and the closing phenylalanine or tryptophan. The order of the fields is V gene, CDR3 length, CDR3 protein.

v_gene: TRBV7-8
len: 13
CDR3aa: CASSPDRANEQFF

v_gene: TRBV10-3
len: 16
CDR3aa: CAIRSTEGVGVNEQFF

v_gene: TRBV28
len: 15
CDR3aa: CASRTPRHRNTEAFF

v_gene: TRBV12-3/TRBV12-4
len: 17
CDR3aa: CASSLAPYRRGCTEAFF

v_gene: TRBV18
len: 15
CDR3aa: CASSPGWTAPDTQYF

v_gene: TRBV25-1
len: 13
CDR3aa: CASSESQGGGYTF

v_gene: TRBV12-3/TRBV12-4
len: 13
CDR3aa: CASRWGANTEAFF

v_gene: TRBV9
len: 13
CDR3aa: CASSPRTNSPLHF

v_gene: TRBV7-9
len: 19
CDR3aa: CASSLLASGGPSSTDTQYF

v_gene: TRBV7-6
len: 15
CDR3aa: CASSLESTAYNEQFF

v_gene: TRBV27
len: 15
CDR3aa: CASSSENTFFETQYF

v_gene: TRBV5-4
len: 16
CDR3aa: CASSPWDSVSYNEQFF

v_gene: TRBV10-2
len: 10
CDR3aa: CASSNDEQFF

v_gene: TRBV24-1
len: 14
CDR3aa: CATSGPGGANEQFF

v_gene: TRBV7-9
len: 16
CDR3aa: CASSLEDPRQNYGYTF

v_gene: TRBV9
len: 17
CDR3aa: CASSSRTSGDRTDTQYF

v_gene: TRBV3-1
len: 16
CDR3aa: CASSPGWQAPNSPLHF

v_gene: TRBV7-6
len: 14
CDR3aa: CASSWGTGNSPLHF

v_gene: TRBV13
len: 15
CDR3aa: CASSLGFPSTDTQYF

v_gene: TRBV7-6
len: 15
CDR3aa: CASSFEQGGSNEQYF

v_gene: TRBV6-1
len: 17
CDR3aa: CASSEGRWVFGTDTQYF

v_gene: TRBV7-3
len: 16
CDR3aa: CASSLEAGEFQETQYF